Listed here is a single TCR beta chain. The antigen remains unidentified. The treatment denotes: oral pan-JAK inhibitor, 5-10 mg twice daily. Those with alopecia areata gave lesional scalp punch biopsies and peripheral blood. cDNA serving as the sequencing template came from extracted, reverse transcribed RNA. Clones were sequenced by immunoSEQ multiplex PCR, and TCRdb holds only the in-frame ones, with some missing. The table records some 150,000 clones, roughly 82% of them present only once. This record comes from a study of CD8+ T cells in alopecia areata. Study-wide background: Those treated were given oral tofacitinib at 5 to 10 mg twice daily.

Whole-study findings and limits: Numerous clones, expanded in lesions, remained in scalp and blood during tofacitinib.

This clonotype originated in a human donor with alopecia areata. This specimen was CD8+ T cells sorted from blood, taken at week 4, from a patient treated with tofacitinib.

In DNA form, the CDR3 reads TGTGCCAGCAGCGTAGAGGGACTAGCGGGCACCGGGGAGCTGTTTTTT. As protein: CASSVEGLAGTGELFF. The chain employs TRBV9 and TRBJ2-2, with 12 nucleotides matching TRBD2. Germline V gene data show CDR1 as SGDLS and CDR2 as YYNGEE. The CDR3 runs to 16 residues. J lost 4 bases, V lost 0 bases, and 1 base had no gene match.